This T cell receptor (beta chain) was documented in a study of T-cell memory formation after mild COVID-19. Study-wide context: TCR clusters mostly belonged to single donors. Findings and limits, study-wide: Some clones that responded were present in memory (sampled pre-infection), which suggests cross-reactive memory joined. CD4+ clones that contracted lay mainly in CM and EM; CD8+ ones lay in EMRA.

TCRalpha and TCRbeta libraries used 5'RACE with constant-segment primers and UMIs. TCRdb reanalysed the 5' RACE reads using MiXCR and keeps one entry per CDR3 protein. Of some 320,000 distinct CDR3 sequences in the sample, less than 20% are singletons; the top ten hold about a fifth. This CDR3 spans 13 amino acids. V lost 1 base and J 7 bases, leaving 7 bases between the germline ends. CDR1 is MGHDK, CDR2 SYGVNS, per germline. Comments on this clonotype: Its antigen remains unidentified.

The V gene is TRBV25-1, the J gene TRBJ2-2, with D hard to call. This receptor was taken from a young man who had mild COVID-19 (a few samples of this study predate the infection). Cell type and time point are not known. The source material was PBMCs or a T cell subset sorted from them (not recorded which). The chain's CDR3 is CASSEFGIGELFF. The CDR3 DNA sequence: TGTGCCAGCAGTGAATTCGGAATCGGGGAGCTGTTTTTT. Filled out from reference TRBV25-1 and TRBJ2-2, the complete variable domain reads EADIYQTPRYLVIGTGKKITLECSQTMGHDKMYWYQQDPGMELHLIHYSYGVNSTEKGDLSSESTVSRIRTEHFPLTLESARPSHTSQYLCASSEFGIGELFFGEGSRLTVL.